Shown below are 11 T cell receptor beta chains from a single sample sequenced in a study of siplizumab effects on memory and regulatory T cells. Profiling relied on immunoSEQ multiplex PCR, and the TCRdb table lists in-frame clones only, not all of them. This table holds tens of thousands of clones, just over 90% found once. The sequenced sample consisted of CD8+ T cells sorted from blood. The receptor source for this set is a human donor in good health.

This chain links TRBV19 with TRBJ1-4; maybe TRBD1 (6 bases). Trimming removed 2 bases at V and 3 bases at J, with 10 bases between. This CDR3 is 15 amino acids long. Germline loops: CDR1 LNHDA, CDR2 SQIVND (reference sequence). In DNA, the CDR3 is TGTGCCAGTAGTATATCGGACAGAGCTAATGAAAAACTGTTTTTT. Protein: CASSISDRANEKLFF.

This chain joins TRBV11-2 and TRBJ2-1; tentative D call: TRBD2 (5 bases). Deletions cut 5 bases from V and 4 bases from J, with 15 bases between. CDR1 and CDR2 (germline): SGHAT, FQNNGV. CDR3 length: 15 amino acids. The CDR3 nucleotides read TGTGCCAGCAGCCCCGGGGTACTATCTTACAATGAGCAGTTCTTC. Its translation is CASSPGVLSYNEQFF.

A single count supports this clone. The chain combines TRBV20-1 with TRBJ1-1; D is unclear. The CDR3 spans 11 residues. Germline V gene lookup returns CDR1 DFQATT and CDR2 SNEGSKA (reference sequence). The V end lost 3 bases, the J end lost 3 bases, and 5 bases lay between the germline ends. CDR3 sequence reads: CSASVYTEAFF. The CDR3, as DNA: TGCAGTGCTAGTGTTTACACTGAAGCTTTCTTT.

The rearrangement links TRBV5-4 to TRBJ2-3; no clear D. The germline gives CDR1 SGHNT, CDR2 YYREEE (reference sequence). V dropped 4 bases and J dropped 0 bases, with 6 bases sitting between them. The CDR3 sequence is 13 residues long. The CDR3 DNA follows: TGTGCCAGCAGCCCAACTAGCACAGATACGCAGTATTTT. Translated, it gives CASSPTSTDTQYF.

The rearrangement joins TRBV6-5 to TRBJ1-1; unclear D gene. CDR3 length equals 13 residues. Between the trimmed V and J ends, which lost 5 bases and 3 bases, there was a span of 10 bases. Per the germline V gene, CDR1 is MNHEY and CDR2 is SVGAGI. CDR3 bases: TGTGCCAGCAGTGCCGACTTGGACACTGAAGCTTTCTTT. It specifies CASSADLDTEAFF.

J is TRBJ1-1 and V is TRBV5-4; no clear D. The germline gives CDR1 SGHNT, CDR2 YYREEE (reference sequence). Deletions cut 1 base from V and 5 bases from J, with 9 bases between. CDR3 length equals 13 residues. The CDR3 nucleotides are TGTGCCAGCAGCTTGAGTAGTTCGACTGAAGCTTTCTTT. This encodes CASSLSSSTEAFF.

The chain joins TRBV5-4 to TRBJ2-7, with D tentatively TRBD2 (6 bases). The V and J ends lost 2 bases and 7 bases respectively, with 10 bases between them. Germline lookup yields CDR1 SGHNT and CDR2 YYREEE (reference sequence). This CDR3 has 12 residues. CDR3 in DNA: TGTGCCAGCAGCTTAAACAGCGGGGAGCAGTACTTC. This codes for CASSLNSGEQYF.

The gene calls are TRBV27 and TRBJ1-1, with 7 bases aligning to TRBD1. The CDR3 extends over 13 amino acids. The germline gives CDR1 MNHEY, CDR2 SMNVEV (reference sequence). J lost 6 bases, V lost 5 bases, and 6 bases had no gene match. This chain's CDR3 is CASSIHQGAEAFF. DNA of the CDR3: TGTGCCAGCAGTATCCATCAGGGGGCTGAAGCTTTCTTT.

J is TRBJ2-5 and V is TRBV7-3; tentatively, D is TRBD1 (5 bases). This CDR3 is built from 15 residues. The ends were cut back, 5 bases at V and 1 base at J, with 14 bases in the middle. The germline V gene has CDR1 SGHTA and CDR2 FQGTGA. CDR3 nucleotides: TGTGCCAGCAGCACGCTCCCAGGGCCCCAAGAGACCCAGTACTTC. This gives the protein CASSTLPGPQETQYF.

The rearrangement uses TRBV4-1 and TRBJ2-1; D is unclear. This CDR3 spans 13 amino acids. Per the germline V gene, CDR1 is MGHRA and CDR2 is YSYEKL. Deletions cut 1 base from V and 7 bases from J, with 8 bases between. CDR3 region: CASSQVSGNEQFF. The CDR3 nucleotides are TGCGCCAGCAGCCAAGTTTCTGGAAATGAGCAGTTCTTC.

The gene calls are TRBV25-1 and TRBJ2-2; 8 nucleotides align to TRBD1. CDR3 length equals 14 residues. Germline V gene data show CDR1 as MGHDK and CDR2 as SYGVNS. Unmatched junction bases numbered 6, after V lost 8 bases and J lost 4 bases. CDR3 DNA: TGTGCCAGCCTAGGACAGGGTACCACCGGGGAGCTGTTTTTT. The encoded protein is CASLGQGTTGELFF.